This TCR beta chain was captured in a study of shared T cell receptors in the human thymus. Germline CDR1 is SGHKS and CDR2 is YYEKEE (reference sequence). The CDR3 runs 16 residues. The V segment lost 0 bases and the J segment 4 bases; nucleotides outside the gene matches: 8. The table came from immunoSEQ multiplex PCR; TCRdb's copy has only in-frame clones and leaves some out. The table lists approximately 760,000 clones, 70% to 90% of them singletons. This sample was shared with a second study, whose subject was human thymus T cells. Per that paper: Corrective surgery for congenital heart defects was being performed on the healthy Finnish infants who served as donors. Resections that were taken during corrective heart surgery supplied the thymus tissue.

Sequenced material: thymocytes. The genes are TRBV5-5 and TRBJ2-7; 9 bases are a match to TRBD1. The clonotype originates from a girl under three years old with a congenital heart defect. DNA for the CDR3: TGTGCCAGCAGCTTGGTTTTGGGACAGGGATTGTACGAGCAGTACTTC. It yields the protein CASSLVLGQGLYEQYF. The full variable domain, in which reference TRBV5-5 and TRBJ2-7 provide the parts outside the CDR3, is DAGVTQSPTHLIKTRGQQVTLRCSPISGHKSVSWYQQVLGQGPQFIFQYYEKEERGRGNFPDRFSARQFPNYSSELNVNALLLGDSALYLCASSLVLGQGLYEQYFGPGTRLTVT.